This T cell receptor (beta chain) is drawn from a study of Ad26.COV2.S vaccination and SARS-CoV-2 variants. Study as a whole: Into the muscle, Ad26.COV2.S was dosed once or twice, 56 days apart.

Measured with immunoSEQ multiplex PCR; TCRdb has only the in-frame clones, and not every one. The data hold 380,000 or so clones, with 85% to 90% observed a single time. Looked up from germline, CDR1 is SEHNR and CDR2 is FQNEAQ (reference sequence). This CDR3 has 15 amino acids. Germline trimming cut 4 bases from V and 3 bases from J; bases unmatched to any gene: 2. Treatment in this sample: around 19 received Ad26.COV2.S at low or high dose, single or two shots; 5 received placebo; per-sample allocation not given. Specimen acquisition occurred on day 63 following the initial vaccine or placebo injection. A Boston adult aged 18-55 years was the donor. This clone was seen a handful of times. Its antigen is undetermined. Study results and limitations: Similar non-spike TCR breadth was seen in vaccine and placebo recipients.

The origin of this receptor is a person aged 18-60 years who received the Ad26.COV2.S COVID-19 vaccine or a placebo. This material consisted of peripheral blood, taken in a trial of Ad26.COV2.S vaccine versus placebo. J is TRBJ2-3 and V is TRBV7-9, with 12 nucleotides matching TRBD2. For the CDR3, the DNA is TGTGCCAGCAGCTCTAGCGGGAGGGCGACAGATACGCAGTATTTT. It specifies CASSSSGRATDTQYF.